This TCR beta chain derives from a study of CD8 T cells in Susac syndrome. Study information: Active disease was present in roughly six of the sequenced Susac syndrome patients, whereas roughly 8 of them were in remission.

The RNA input was about 0.5 to 1 ug, and it was reverse transcribed with random hexamers. A multiplex approach, immunoSEQ multiplex PCR, amplified TCR beta CDR3 across 54 Vbeta and 13 Jbeta. Via MiXCR, TCRdb re-called the immunoSEQ multiplex PCR reads, giving one row per CDR3 protein. Of about 140,000 distinct CDR3 sequences in the sample, about 95% are singletons; the top ten hold 0.13% to 0.15%. The CDR3 is 13 residues long. V lost 5 bases and J 7 bases, leaving 15 bases between the germline ends. J is TRBJ2-7 and V is TRBV12-3 or TRBV12-4, with D perhaps assigned TRBD1 or TRBD2 (6 bases each). The sample comprised CD4+ T cells from PBMCs. This sequence originates from a human donor with Susac syndrome. CDR3 sequence: CASSPSGGREQYF. CDR3 in DNA: TGTGCCAGCAGTCCCTCCGGGGGCAGAGAGCAGTACTTC.